The present entry profiles one T cell receptor (beta chain) with its context. These data belong to a study of blood T cell repertoires in COVID-19. Study as a whole: Whether acute or convalescent, the COVID-19 samples came from the United States, Italy and Spain. PBMCs, B-cell-depleted T cells, or T cells provided the cDNA or gDNA that made up the material.

Per the original data handling: Counts of nucleated cells, estimated from reference gene primer amplification, were obtained. Clones were read by immunoSEQ multiplex PCR, and TCRdb kept only the in-frame ones, dropping some. V and J calls plus clone size are reproduced from that table; the DNA served to infer D and trimming. The profile shows approximately 140,000 clones, about 90% of them singletons. V lost 6 bases and J lost 4; bases outside the gene matches: 4. The germline V gene has CDR1 SNHLY and CDR2 FYNNEI. The CDR3 totals 14 residues. This clonotype was sampled from a woman aged 60 to 75 with active or convalescent COVID-19. Sample: peripheral blood. The chain carries TRBV2 and TRBJ2-3, with 10 positions matching TRBD1. This chain's CDR3 is CASRTGTGADTQYF. In DNA, the CDR3 is TGTGCCAGCAGGACCGGGACAGGGGCAGATACGCAGTATTTT.